The T cell receptor beta chain described here comes from a study of T cell responses to AZD1222 COVID-19 vaccine. Findings and caveats of the study: Mostly white British, mostly female donors; authors suggested clonal diversity may be underestimated. Along spike, vaccine-associated CD4 TCRs were found throughout, with dominance at 160-218 and 743-854.

Regarding this clone: Its cognate antigen is unknown.

The germline CDR1 and CDR2 sequences are MNHNS and SASEGT. The CDR3 has 14 residues. V was cut by 0 bases and J by 4 bases, with 7 bases left in between. Produced via immunoSEQ multiplex PCR; TCRdb's table is partial and in-frame only. The sample lists roughly 93,000 clones, 65% to 90% occurring once. The input for sequencing was peripheral blood, taken on day 0 of AZD1222 vaccination. This TCR was recovered from an adult in good health. The chain links TRBV6-1 to TRBJ1-5; D gene ambiguous. The CDR3 spells CASSEARSNQPQHF. The DNA for the CDR3 is TGTGCCAGCAGTGAAGCAAGAAGTAATCAGCCCCAGCATTTT.